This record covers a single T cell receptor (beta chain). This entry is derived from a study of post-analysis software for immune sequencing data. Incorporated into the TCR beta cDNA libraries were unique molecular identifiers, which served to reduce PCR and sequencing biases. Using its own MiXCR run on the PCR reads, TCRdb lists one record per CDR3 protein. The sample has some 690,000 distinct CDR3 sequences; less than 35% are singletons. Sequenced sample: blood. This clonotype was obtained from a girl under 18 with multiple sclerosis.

CDR3: CSAEGQSCGEQYF. The CDR3 coding sequence is TGCAGCGCGGAGGGACAGTCTTGCGGCGAGCAGTACTTC. The gene calls are TRBV29-1 and TRBJ2-5; D might be TRBD1 (7 bases). The DNA end lines up better with TRBJ2-7; the J call may be wrong. CDR1 SQVTM and CDR2 ANQGSEA come from the germline V gene. The CDR3 spans 13 residues.